This T cell receptor beta chain was profiled in a study of blood T cells in healthy people across ages. PCR was performed a second time for about 7 to 11 cycles using a sample-barcoded 5' primer and a J-beta primer mix. MiXCR was run by TCRdb on the 5' RACE reads, yielding one entry per CDR3 protein. The table lists hundreds of thousands of distinct CDR3 sequences, 20% to 30% of them singletons, with more than 7.5% in the top ten. In this sample, this clonotype turned up a few times. This same sample was also part of a study on T cells of mothers and their children.

The sequenced sample consisted of blood. The TCR was taken from a boy aged 10-17 years in good health.

CDR3 bases: TGTGCCAGCAGCGTAGGACCACCTCAAGAGACCCAGTACTTC. It yields the protein CASSVGPPQETQYF. The chain carries TRBV9 and TRBJ2-5; D call uncertain. The germline V and J ends were trimmed by 0 bases and 2 bases, with 8 bases remaining between them. CDR1 and CDR2 (germline): SGDLS, YYNGEE. This CDR3 is built from 14 residues.